A single sample gave rise to the 11 T cell receptor beta chains below, sequenced in a study of Graves' ophthalmopathy and Graves' hyperthyroidism. As the template, RNA transcripts were used to amplify TCR beta CDR3 regions. Scientists carried out first-round RT-PCR using HTBI primers and then a second-round multiplex PCR. One entry per CDR3 protein, called by TCRdb with MiXCR from the multiplex PCR reads. The sample lists hundreds of thousands of distinct CDR3 sequences, 35% to 50% occurring once. The sequencing input was peripheral blood. These receptors all come from an adult man with Graves' ophthalmopathy.

This clonotype was picked up many times. This sequence joins TRBV2 and TRBJ1-1, with 8 bases fitting TRBD1. CDR3 length equals 13 residues. Trimming took 11 bases from V and 3 from J; bases not matched to a gene: 8. Germline assignment: CDR1 SNHLY and CDR2 FYNNEI. CDR3 DNA sequence: TGTGCCGCCCGGACAGGGAGTGACACTGAAGCTTTCTTT. Its translation: CAARTGSDTEAFF.

Ten or more counts support this clonotype. This chain joins TRBV7-2 and TRBJ2-7; 9 bases are shared with TRBD1. CDR1 is SGHTA, CDR2 FQGNSA, per germline. This CDR3 is 13 amino acids long. V trimming: 6 bases; J trimming: 6 bases; junction bases outside the gene matches: 6. The CDR3 sequence: CASRRTGAGEQYF. CDR3 nucleotides: TGTGCCAGCAGGCGGACAGGGGCGGGCGAGCAGTACTTC.

This clonotype has a count of ten or more. This chain uses TRBV3-1 with TRBJ1-5; D is possibly TRBD1 (5 bases). This CDR3 comprises 13 residues. Trimming removed 3 bases from V and 5 bases from J, with 8 bases in between. Germline V gene data show CDR1 as LGHDT and CDR2 as YNNKEL (reference sequence). CDR3 residues: CASSQTGDQPQHF. Written as DNA, the CDR3 is TGTGCCAGCAGCCAGACGGGGGATCAGCCCCAGCATTTT.

As to this clonotype: With a much larger clone just one base away, this may be a read error. The V gene is TRBV15, the J gene TRBJ1-4; D remains unclear. The germline V gene has CDR1 LNHNV and CDR2 YYDKDF (reference sequence). There are 15 residues in the CDR3. This chain's CDR3 is CATSPLGATDEKLFF. CDR3 nucleotide sequence: TGTGCCACCAGCCCCTTGGGAGCAACTGATGAAAAACTGTTTTTT.

The gene calls are TRBV7-9 and TRBJ2-5; D is undetermined. The V end lost 5 bases, the J end lost 7 bases, and 11 bases lay between the germline ends. CDR3 length: 12 amino acids. CDR1 and CDR2 from the germline V gene are SEHNR and FQNEAQ (reference sequence). As DNA, the CDR3 is TGTGCCAGCAGCGAAGCCGGAGTGACCCAGTACTTC. Translated: CASSEAGVTQYF.

This clonotype appeared many times. The chain recombines TRBV10-3 with TRBJ2-7, with D maybe TRBD1 (6 bases). The germline gives CDR1 ENHRY, CDR2 SYGVKD. The V end was cut by 0 bases, the J end by 2 bases, with 14 bases between. The CDR3 extends over 16 amino acids. The CDR3 DNA sequence: TGTGCCATCAGTGAGTCGCCTGTGACAGGAGCCTACGAGCAGTACTTC. Its protein product is CAISESPVTGAYEQYF.

This clonotype has ten or more counts. This sequence joins TRBV7-9 and TRBJ1-6; a weak D match, TRBD1 (5 bases). The CDR3 length is 14 residues. V lost 6 bases, J lost 3 bases, and 9 bases lay in between. The germline V gene encodes CDR1 SEHNR and CDR2 FQNEAQ (reference sequence). The CDR3 spells CASSSTVYNSPLHF. In DNA, the CDR3 is TGTGCCAGCAGTTCGACAGTCTATAATTCACCCCTCCACTTT.

This clonotype was recorded at least ten times. The V call is TRBV7-6, the J call TRBJ2-7, with D perhaps matching TRBD1 (5 bases). Germline V CDR1 and CDR2: SGHVS, FNYEAQ. The V end was cut by 5 bases, the J end by 3 bases, with 17 bases between. The CDR3 sequence is 15 residues long. The CDR3 DNA sequence: TGTGCCAGCAGCCTCGCAGGGCAGAAGGGCTACGAGCAGTACTTC. Amino acid sequence: CASSLAGQKGYEQYF.

This chain joins TRBV25-1 and TRBJ1-3; D is unclear. Germline CDR1 reads MGHDK; CDR2 reads SYGVNS. V shed 5 bases and J shed 4 bases, with 15 bases lying between them. The CDR3 has 15 residues. The CDR3 nucleotides read TGTGCCAGCAGTCTCCTGACTGGGAGAGGAAACACCATATATTTT. It yields the protein CASSLLTGRGNTIYF.

The gene calls are TRBV25-1 and TRBJ1-6, with no clear D. The CDR3 sequence is 15 residues long. Trimming took 3 bases from V and 7 from J, leaving 13 bases between them. Per the germline V gene, CDR1 is MGHDK and CDR2 is SYGVNS. The CDR3 DNA follows: TGTGCCAGCAGTGAGAGGCGTCAGGTGAATTCACCCCTCCACTTT. This codes for CASSERRQVNSPLHF.

The chain is built from TRBV12-3 or TRBV12-4 and TRBJ1-6; TRBD1 matches 9 bases. After removal of 5 bases from V and 6 bases from J, the junction contained 5 bases not matched to a gene. The CDR3 is 15 residues long. The DNA of the CDR3 is TGTGCCAGCAGTCCCGGGACAGGGAGTAATTCACCCCTCCACTTT. Translating it yields CASSPGTGSNSPLHF.